This T cell receptor (beta chain) was retrieved from a study of TIL therapy for anti-PD-1-resistant metastatic lung cancer. Across the whole study: Tumors carried a median 1.5 non-synonymous mutations per megabase. Study conclusions and caveats: This highly selected cohort may not generalize to typical lung cancer patients. TIL cultures after expansion showed higher clonality and lower diversity than baseline tumor (median about 6% vs 30%).

Trimming shortened V by 0 bases and J by 4 bases, and 10 bases separated the two germline ends. Germline V gene sequence: CDR1 SGHDT, CDR2 YYEEEE. The CDR3 is 14 amino acids. Sequencing used immunoSEQ v3. Survey-level samples got 2 million or so read pairs; deep-level samples got roughly 4.5-6.5 million. Generated by immunoSEQ multiplex PCR, the TCRdb table keeps only in-frame clones and is missing some. The top ten hold more than 5% of the sample, which has tens of thousands of clones, around 64% seen once. For this clone: The target antigen is unknown.

Time point defined: pre-treatment sample, taken before nivolumab and TIL therapy. The tumor samples were excised metastases, mostly pleural nodules or supraclavicular lymph nodes. The material was tumor tissue, obtained at baseline. The chain joins TRBV5-6 to TRBJ1-2, with D hard to call. The TCR was taken from a person aged 25-85 years with non-small cell lung cancer. CDR3 bases: TGTGCCAGCAGCTTGGCCGAGGGATTCTATGGCTACACCTTC. Translating it yields CASSLAEGFYGYTF.